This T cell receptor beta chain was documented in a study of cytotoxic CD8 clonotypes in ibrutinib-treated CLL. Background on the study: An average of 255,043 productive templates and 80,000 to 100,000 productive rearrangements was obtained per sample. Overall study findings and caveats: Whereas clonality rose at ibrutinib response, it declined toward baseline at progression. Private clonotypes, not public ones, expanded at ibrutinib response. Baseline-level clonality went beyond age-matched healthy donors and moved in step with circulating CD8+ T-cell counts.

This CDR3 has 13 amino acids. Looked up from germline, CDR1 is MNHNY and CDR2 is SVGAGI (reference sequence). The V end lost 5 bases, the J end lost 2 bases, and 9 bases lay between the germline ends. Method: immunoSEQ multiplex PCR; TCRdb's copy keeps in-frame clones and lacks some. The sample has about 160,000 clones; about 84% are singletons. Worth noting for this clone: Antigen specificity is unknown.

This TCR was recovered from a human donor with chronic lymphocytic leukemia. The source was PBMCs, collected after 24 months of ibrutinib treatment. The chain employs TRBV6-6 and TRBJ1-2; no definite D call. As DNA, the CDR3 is TGTGCCAGCAGTCCTGCCAGGAACTATGGCTACACCTTC. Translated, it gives CASSPARNYGYTF.